Shown below are 25 T cell receptor beta chains from a single sample sequenced in a study of graft-versus-host responses after intestinal transplantation. Sequenced by immunoSEQ multiplex PCR; TCRdb stores in-frame clones only, minus some. This sample has roughly 80,000 clones; 92% occur once, and the top ten carry 0.69%. Specimen: PBMCs, collected 98 days after intestinal transplantation. The receptors come from a human patient who received an intestinal transplant, so some T cells may come from the graft donor.

CDR3 nucleotides: TGTGCCAGCAGTGAAGGGCAGGGTTGGAACATTCAGTACTTC. This codes for CASSEGQGWNIQYF. V is TRBV6-1 and J is TRBJ2-4, with a weak D call TRBD1 (5 bases). The V gene's germline CDR1 is MNHNS and CDR2 SASEGT. This CDR3 has 14 residues. The V and J ends lost 1 base and 7 bases respectively, with 11 bases between them.

This chain uses TRBV5-1 with TRBJ2-3; 10 bases are a match to TRBD2. After removal of 6 bases from V and 7 bases from J, the junction contained 17 bases not matched to a gene. The CDR3 spans 17 residues. Germline V gene data show CDR1 as SGHRS and CDR2 as YFSETQ. This CDR3 reads CASKAGYGAGGPNTQYF. The CDR3 DNA follows: TGCGCCAGCAAGGCGGGGTACGGAGCGGGAGGGCCGAATACGCAGTATTTT. The variable domain in full, with the rest retrieved from reference TRBV5-1 and TRBJ2-3, is KAGVTQTPRYLIKTRGQQVTLSCSPISGHRSVSWYQQTPGQGLQFLFEYFSETQRNKGNFPGRFSGRQFSNSRSEMNVSTLELGDSALYLCASKAGYGAGGPNTQYFGPGTRLTVL.

This clone came up a few times. This sequence joins TRBV7-2 and TRBJ2-2, with D tentatively TRBD2 (6 bases). The CDR3 totals 16 residues. Trimming removed 0 bases at V and 4 bases at J, with 12 bases between. Germline lookup yields CDR1 SGHTA and CDR2 FQGNSA. The CDR3 is CASSLAALASTGELFF. CDR3 bases: TGTGCCAGCAGCTTAGCGGCACTAGCAAGCACCGGGGAGCTGTTTTTT.

V gene TRBV6-1 combines with J gene TRBJ1-6, with 10 bases aligning to TRBD1. The ends lost 9 bases at V and 7 bases at J; junction bases unmatched: 9. The CDR3 extends over 15 amino acids. The germline gives CDR1 MNHNS, CDR2 SASEGT. The CDR3 sequence is CASTRDRGVNSPLHF. The CDR3 nucleotides read TGTGCCAGTACCCGGGACAGGGGAGTGAATTCACCCCTCCACTTT.

The J gene is TRBJ2-3, the V gene TRBV19; D gene unclear. This CDR3 contains 13 residues. Germline lookup yields CDR1 LNHDA and CDR2 SQIVND (reference sequence). Between the trimmed V and J ends, which lost 2 bases and 4 bases, there was a span of 7 bases. CDR3 coding DNA: TGTGCCAGTAGTATACTCGGTGCAGATACGCAGTATTTT. Translated, it gives CASSILGADTQYF.

This clone was detected once. The chain joins TRBV6-5 to TRBJ2-1; 10 nucleotides agree with TRBD2. The germline V gene encodes CDR1 MNHEY and CDR2 SVGAGI. V dropped 0 bases and J dropped 7; count of bases not matched to a gene: 6. The CDR3 extends over 16 amino acids. The DNA of the CDR3 is TGTGCCAGCAGTTACTCCAGCGGGGGGGCCAAGAATGAGCAGTTCTTC. Translation: CASSYSSGGAKNEQFF.

The V and J genes are TRBV6-5 and TRBJ2-7, with a weak D call TRBD2 (6 bases). The CDR3 spans 14 residues. The V and J ends lost 4 bases and 6 bases respectively, with 16 bases between them. Germline V gene sequence: CDR1 MNHEY, CDR2 SVGAGI. CDR3 amino acids: CASSFGASGCEQYF. CDR3 DNA sequence: TGTGCCAGCAGTTTCGGGGCCAGCGGGTGCGAGCAGTACTTC.

V gene TRBV4-1 combines with J gene TRBJ1-2; D is undetermined. The CDR3 runs to 12 residues. V was cut by 0 bases and J by 8 bases, with 7 bases left in between. Per germline, CDR1 MGHRA and CDR2 YSYEKL. The CDR3 DNA follows: TGCGCCAGCAGCCAAGAAGGCATAGGCTACACCTTC. It yields the protein CASSQEGIGYTF.

The J gene is TRBJ1-5, the V gene TRBV5-5; 7 nucleotides match TRBD1. Germline V gene data show CDR1 as SGHKS and CDR2 as YYEKEE (reference sequence). Trimming cost V 4 bases and J 2 bases; bases outside gene matches: 3. CDR3 length equals 14 residues. The CDR3: CASSLTGGNQPQHF. CDR3 in DNA: TGTGCCAGCAGCCTTACAGGGGGCAATCAGCCCCAGCATTTT.

The genes are TRBV7-8 and TRBJ2-1, with 11 nucleotides matching TRBD2. CDR3 length equals 17 residues. The ends lost 1 base at V and 6 bases at J; junction bases unmatched: 8. Germline V lookup: CDR1 SGHVS, CDR2 FQNEAQ. This chain's CDR3 is CASSLEITTSGSNEQFF. The CDR3 nucleotides are TGTGCCAGCAGCTTAGAAATCACTACTAGCGGGAGCAATGAGCAGTTCTTC.

The chain recombines TRBV6-1 with TRBJ1-1, with D unclear. Germline assignment: CDR1 MNHNS and CDR2 SASEGT. CDR3 length: 14 amino acids. Trimming took 6 bases from V and 4 from J, leaving 15 bases between them. The CDR3 is CASSLFGRTTEAFF. Written as DNA, the CDR3 is TGTGCCAGCAGCCTTTTTGGTAGGACCACTGAAGCTTTCTTT.

The rearrangement joins TRBV10-1 to TRBJ2-2, with D unclear. Germline loops: CDR1 WNHNN, CDR2 SYGVQD (reference sequence). The CDR3 length is 13 residues. Trimming shortened V by 6 bases and J by 1 base, and 6 bases separated the two germline ends. The CDR3 loop reads CASSKGNTGELFF. The CDR3 coding sequence is TGCGCCAGCAGCAAGGGGAACACCGGGGAGCTGTTTTTT.

The J gene is TRBJ2-7, the V gene TRBV15; 9 positions agree with TRBD1. The germline V gene has CDR1 LNHNV and CDR2 YYDKDF (reference sequence). The CDR3 runs 16 residues. Trimming took 3 bases from V and 3 from J; bases not matched to a gene: 9. Here the CDR3 reads CATSSLGQGLFYEQYF. The CDR3 DNA reads TGTGCCACCAGCAGTTTGGGACAGGGCCTCTTCTACGAGCAGTACTTC.

V and J are TRBV2 and TRBJ2-3, with 7 bases matching TRBD2. With 5 bases clipped from V and 1 base from J, the junction kept 6 bases outside the gene matches. The CDR3 is made up of 15 amino acids. Germline V gives CDR1 SNHLY, CDR2 FYNNEI. CDR3 residues: CASSPASGGTDTQYF. In DNA, the CDR3 is TGTGCCAGCAGTCCCGCCAGCGGGGGCACAGATACGCAGTATTTT.

Only a few counts were recorded for this clone. The chain couples TRBV11-2 to TRBJ1-3; no definite D call. Trimming pared 6 bases from V and 0 bases from J, leaving 15 bases between. CDR1 SGHAT and CDR2 FQNNGV come from the germline V gene. The CDR3 consists of 16 residues. The CDR3 DNA sequence: TGTGCCAGCAGTAACACCCTTGGGTCCTCTGGAAACACCATATATTTT. Encoded protein: CASSNTLGSSGNTIYF.

This chain uses TRBV7-3 with TRBJ2-1, with 8 nucleotides matching TRBD2. Germline values: CDR1 SGHTA, CDR2 FQGTGA. This CDR3 contains 16 residues. V lost 5 bases to trimming and J lost 3 bases; unmatched junction nucleotides: 9. The CDR3 is CASSPGGRRFYNEQFF. The CDR3, as DNA: TGTGCCAGCAGCCCGGGGGGGCGCAGATTCTACAATGAGCAGTTCTTC.

This clone was found once. This chain connects TRBV28 to TRBJ2-7; 11 bases are a match to TRBD1. With 9 bases clipped from V and 2 bases from J, the junction kept 12 bases outside the gene matches. The CDR3 covers 16 residues. Per germline, CDR1 MDHEN and CDR2 SYDVKM. The CDR3 spells CASFTPGTGGTYEQYF. In DNA, the CDR3 is TGTGCCAGTTTTACACCCGGGACAGGGGGGACCTACGAGCAGTACTTC.

V usage is TRBV7-7 and J usage is TRBJ1-1; perhaps TRBD1 as D (6 bases). CDR1 and CDR2 (germline): SSHAT, FNYEAQ (reference sequence). The CDR3 has 15 amino acids. V was cut by 2 bases and J by 4 bases, with 14 bases left in between. In nucleotides, the CDR3 is TGTGCCAGCAGCTTAACGGGGGCCCCCCTCACTGAAGCTTTCTTT. Translated: CASSLTGAPLTEAFF.

The genes are TRBV14 and TRBJ1-2, with D uncertain. Germline-derived CDR1 and CDR2 are SGHDN and FVKESK. Trimming removed 4 bases at V and 8 bases at J, with 14 bases between. The CDR3 has 13 residues. The CDR3 nucleotides are TGTGCCAGCAGCCCCCAGAAGACGGGCGGCTACACCTTC. Translating gives CASSPQKTGGYTF.

V usage is TRBV7-6 and J usage is TRBJ2-3; D call uncertain. Germline CDR1 reads SGHVS; CDR2 reads FNYEAQ. This CDR3 region has 13 residues. V was trimmed by 6 bases and J by 0 bases, leaving 7 bases between them. This CDR3 is CASRKTSTDTQYF. CDR3 DNA sequence: TGTGCCAGCAGGAAGACTAGCACAGATACGCAGTATTTT. Complete variable domain (other parts from reference TRBV7-6 and TRBJ2-3): GAGVSQSPRYKVTKRGQDVALRCDPISGHVSLYWYRQALGQGPEFLTYFNYEAQQDKSGLPNDRFSAERPEGSISTLTIQRTEQRDSAMYRCASRKTSTDTQYFGPGTRLTVL.

The V gene is TRBV6-5, the J gene TRBJ1-1; 8 positions agree with TRBD1. This CDR3 spans 14 amino acids. Germline V gene sequence: CDR1 MNHEY, CDR2 SVGAGI. The V segment lost 8 bases and the J segment 5 bases; nucleotides outside the gene matches: 10. In nucleotides, the CDR3 is TGTGCCAGCCAACGGGACAGGAGTAAAACTGAAGCTTTCTTT. Its translation: CASQRDRSKTEAFF.

The chain recombines TRBV4-1 with TRBJ2-7, with D unclear. The ends were cut back, 0 bases at V and 0 bases at J, with 12 bases in the middle. Germline V gene data show CDR1 as MGHRA and CDR2 as YSYEKL. The CDR3 length is 16 residues. In DNA, the CDR3 is TGCGCCAGCAGCCAAGAATGGCCTCCCCTCTCCTACGAGCAGTACTTC. It yields the protein CASSQEWPPLSYEQYF.

The chain employs TRBV5-4 and TRBJ2-5, with 7 positions matching TRBD1. Germline loops: CDR1 SGHNT, CDR2 YYREEE (reference sequence). Unmatched junction bases numbered 5, after V lost 3 bases and J lost 3 bases. The CDR3 totals 14 residues. Written as DNA, the CDR3 is TGTGCCAGCAGCTCCGGGACAGCGAAAGAGACCCAGTACTTC. Protein: CASSSGTAKETQYF.

V is TRBV2 and J is TRBJ1-5, with 10 bases lining up with TRBD1. Germline V gene sequence: CDR1 SNHLY, CDR2 FYNNEI. Losses at the gene ends were 5 bases for V and 1 base for J; bases not matched to a gene: 8. CDR3 size: 17 residues. CDR3 coding DNA: TGTGCCAGCAGTCTAACGACAGGGGGCGACAGCAATCAGCCCCAGCATTTT. It codes for CASSLTTGGDSNQPQHF.

This chain uses TRBV5-1 with TRBJ1-4; a weak D match, TRBD1 (6 bases). V was clipped by 3 bases and J by 6 bases, with 21 bases between them. From germline, CDR1 is SGHRS and CDR2 YFSETQ. This CDR3 is built from 17 residues. The CDR3 loop is CASSWPQYRVQDEKLFF. The CDR3 nucleotides are TGCGCCAGCAGCTGGCCACAATACAGGGTGCAGGATGAAAAACTGTTTTTT.